The 5 T cell receptor beta chains given below trace back to one sample, sequenced in a study of shared clonotypes between healthy human individuals. Sequencing was performed with immunoSEQ multiplex PCR; in TCRdb, only in-frame clones are kept and a portion is missing. The sample has about 1.5 million clones; roughly 98% are singletons. The sequencing sample was made of naive CD4+ T cells sorted from blood. Subset indicated: CD45RA+ positively selected. The receptors shown here come from a man aged 30-40 years in good health.

The chain is built from TRBV7-6 and TRBJ2-7; 7 positions agree with TRBD2. The CDR3 totals 16 residues. Germline V gene lookup returns CDR1 SGHVS and CDR2 FNYEAQ. Trimming took 4 bases from V and 4 from J; bases not matched to a gene: 13. The CDR3 DNA sequence: TGTGCCAGCAGCTCAGGAGTCGCAGGGAGGGTATACGAGCAGTACTTC. This translates into CASSSGVAGRVYEQYF.

This chain joins TRBV9 and TRBJ2-7; 7 bases agree with TRBD1. Losses at the gene ends were 3 bases for V and 0 bases for J; bases not matched to a gene: 6. CDR1 is SGDLS, CDR2 YYNGEE, per germline. This CDR3 comprises 15 residues. CDR3 bases: TGTGCCAGCAGCGCAGAGGGACAGATCTCCTACGAGCAGTACTTC. It encodes CASSAEGQISYEQYF.

The V and J genes are TRBV28 and TRBJ1-2; 9 bases are shared with TRBD1. Germline lookup yields CDR1 MDHEN and CDR2 SYDVKM. The CDR3 is made up of 15 amino acids. With V trimmed by 5 bases and J by 4 bases, 8 bases remained unmatched. The CDR3 DNA reads TGTGCCAGCAGTCTCACGGACAGGGGCACCTATGGCTACACCTTC. Amino acids: CASSLTDRGTYGYTF.

The chain has TRBV27 and TRBJ2-3, with TRBD1 matching over 9 bases. V trimming: 5 bases; J trimming: 0 bases; junction bases outside the gene matches: 18. The V gene's germline CDR1 is MNHEY and CDR2 SMNVEV (reference sequence). This CDR3 has 20 residues. The CDR3 protein is CASSLQPGTGHAGSTDTQYF. CDR3 coding DNA: TGTGCCAGCAGTCTACAACCCGGGACAGGGCACGCTGGGAGCACAGATACGCAGTATTTT.

This rearrangement joins TRBV19 to TRBJ2-3; D ambiguous. V was shortened by 3 bases and J by 1 base, with 11 bases between the two germline ends. This CDR3 comprises 15 residues. Germline V gene data show CDR1 as LNHDA and CDR2 as SQIVND (reference sequence). CDR3 amino acids: CASSISHRGTDTQYF. The CDR3 DNA is TGTGCCAGTAGTATTTCGCATCGCGGCACAGATACGCAGTATTTT. Variable domain in full (rest from reference TRBV19 and TRBJ2-3): DGGITQSPKYLFRKEGQNVTLSCEQNLNHDAMYWYRQDPGQGLRLIYYSQIVNDFQKGDIAEGYSVSREKKESFPLTVTSAQKNPTAFYLCASSISHRGTDTQYFGPGTRLTVL.